The 25 T cell receptor beta chains reported below all come from one sample, sequenced in a study of T cell responses to AZD1222 COVID-19 vaccine. Using immunoSEQ multiplex PCR, the repertoire was profiled, and TCRdb retains in-frame clones only, with some absent. The sample has tens of thousands of clones; approximately 80% are singletons. The starting material was peripheral blood, obtained 28 days after the second AZD1222 dose. The origin of the receptors is an adult who received the AZD1222 COVID-19 vaccine.

The chain links TRBV6-4 to TRBJ2-2; 9 bases are a match to TRBD1. This CDR3 is 17 amino acids long. V was pared by 3 bases and J by 6 bases, with 11 bases of the junction left unmatched. Germline-derived CDR1 and CDR2 are MRHNA and SNTAGT. CDR3 DNA: TGTGCCAGCAGTGAACAACCACAGGGGGCAACACCCGGGGAGCTGTTTTTT. This gives the protein CASSEQPQGATPGELFF.

This chain links TRBV11-1 with TRBJ2-7; 8 bases agree with TRBD2. The CDR3 spans 14 residues. Per germline, CDR1 SGHAT and CDR2 FQDESV (reference sequence). Trimming cost V 5 bases and J 5 bases; bases outside gene matches: 8. The CDR3, as DNA: TGTGCCAGCAGCGCCCGACTAGCGATCCACGAGCAGTACTTC. Translating it yields CASSARLAIHEQYF.

The V and J genes are TRBV6-4 and TRBJ1-2; 7 positions agree with TRBD1. The V and J ends lost 3 bases and 4 bases, in that order; junction bases with no gene match: 8. Germline V lookup: CDR1 MRHNA, CDR2 SNTAGT. The CDR3 runs 15 residues. DNA for the CDR3: TGTGCCAGCAGTGATCAACCCGGGACAGCCTATGGCTACACCTTC. It encodes CASSDQPGTAYGYTF.

The chain carries TRBV10-2 and TRBJ2-7; no definite D call. This CDR3 spans 13 amino acids. Germline loops: CDR1 WSHSY, CDR2 SAAADI. V was clipped by 8 bases and J by 0 bases, with 11 bases between them. CDR3 protein: CASLTADSYEQYF. Written as DNA, the CDR3 is TGCGCCAGCCTAACAGCCGACTCCTACGAGCAGTACTTC.

The chain carries TRBV4-1 and TRBJ1-1; unclear D gene. The germline V gene encodes CDR1 MGHRA and CDR2 YSYEKL. V was clipped by 3 bases and J by 0 bases, with 17 bases between them. This CDR3 spans 17 amino acids. The CDR3 nucleotides read TGCGCCAGCAGCCACCCCTCCCGAGGAGTATTGAACACTGAAGCTTTCTTT. Protein product: CASSHPSRGVLNTEAFF.

The chain is built from TRBV5-1 and TRBJ2-5; TRBD1 matches 7 bases. This CDR3 contains 13 residues. V lost 2 bases, J lost 5 bases, and 3 bases stayed unmatched. Germline CDR1 is SGHRS and CDR2 is YFSETQ. CDR3 loop: CASSLQGPETQYF. CDR3 in DNA: TGCGCCAGCAGCTTACAGGGGCCCGAGACCCAGTACTTC.

The rearrangement uses TRBV2 and TRBJ1-3, with 8 bases matching TRBD1. V was pared by 6 bases and J by 7 bases, with 8 bases of the junction left unmatched. CDR1 and CDR2 (germline): SNHLY, FYNNEI. This CDR3 region has 14 residues. The CDR3 loop reads CASRPQGVGNTIYF. CDR3 DNA sequence: TGTGCCAGCAGACCACAGGGGGTGGGTAACACCATATATTTT.

The chain joins TRBV5-6 to TRBJ1-5; D call uncertain. V lost 1 base and J lost 2, with 13 bases in between. Germline loops: CDR1 SGHDT, CDR2 YYEEEE. This CDR3 has 16 amino acids. CDR3: CASSLMGIGGNQPQHF. In nucleotides, the CDR3 is TGTGCCAGCAGCTTGATGGGGATTGGGGGCAATCAGCCCCAGCATTTT.

This chain uses TRBV6-5 with TRBJ2-1; maybe TRBD1 (6 bases). This CDR3 is built from 15 residues. Germline values: CDR1 MNHEY, CDR2 SVGAGI. Trimming shortened V by 0 bases and J by 15 bases, and 21 bases separated the two germline ends. The CDR3: CASSYSNLGHSSRFF. CDR3 sequence (DNA): TGTGCCAGCAGTTACTCGAACCTGGGACATTCCTCAAGGTTCTTC.

The chain employs TRBV5-1 and TRBJ2-6; TRBD1 might be the D (5 bases). Trimming took off 2 bases at V and 2 bases at J, with 11 bases between the two ends. This CDR3 has 16 amino acids. Germline CDR1 and CDR2: SGHRS and YFSETQ. The CDR3 region has the DNA TGCGCCAGCAGCTTCTTGTTAGGGGCTGGGGCCAACGTCCTGACTTTC. As protein: CASSFLLGAGANVLTF.

This chain joins TRBV6-2 or TRBV6-3 and TRBJ2-7; D not resolved. The length of the CDR3 is 13 residues. Trimming took off 4 bases at V and 0 bases at J, with 7 bases between the two ends. Germline V gene sequence: CDR1 MNHEY, CDR2 SVGEGT. The DNA for the CDR3 is TGTGCCAGCAGTTTCGACATCTCCTACGAGCAGTACTTC. It yields the protein CASSFDISYEQYF.

This clone was picked up a small number of times. This chain joins TRBV3-1 (or the pseudogene TRBV3-2) and TRBJ2-2; D call uncertain. The CDR3 is 16 residues long. Germline-derived CDR1 and CDR2 are LGHDT and YNNKEL (reference sequence). V was cut by 4 bases and J by 6 bases, with 18 bases left in between. For the CDR3, the DNA is TGTGCCAGCAGCCCCCGCGGTATTTTCGGGTCCGGGGAGCTGTTTTTT. This translates into CASSPRGIFGSGELFF.

This clone showed up just a few times. The chain carries TRBV5-1 and TRBJ2-7; 7 nucleotides align to TRBD2. Germline trimming cut 4 bases from V and 5 bases from J; bases unmatched to any gene: 9. CDR1 is SGHRS and CDR2 is YFSETQ in the germline V gene. This CDR3 has 14 amino acids. CDR3 in DNA: TGCGCCAGCAGCGCCGGGGGGACTAAGGACGAGCAGTACTTC. It is translated as CASSAGGTKDEQYF.

This chain joins TRBV7-9 and TRBJ1-1; no clear D gene. Per the germline V gene, CDR1 is SEHNR and CDR2 is FQNEAQ (reference sequence). CDR3 length equals 12 residues. Trimming removed 6 bases from V and 0 bases from J, with 5 bases in between. CDR3 loop: CASRLMNTEAFF. Here the CDR3 DNA reads TGTGCCAGCAGACTGATGAACACTGAAGCTTTCTTT.

V gene TRBV28 combines with J gene TRBJ1-2, with no clear D. Between the trimmed V and J ends, which lost 6 bases and 6 bases, there was a span of 14 bases. Germline V lookup: CDR1 MDHEN, CDR2 SYDVKM. The CDR3 length is 13 residues. In DNA, the CDR3 is TGTGCCAGCAGCTACCGGTCGAGTGATGGCTACACCTTC. Translated: CASSYRSSDGYTF.

This chain connects TRBV5-1 to TRBJ1-1; maybe TRBD1 (5 bases). This CDR3 is built from 14 residues. Germline V gene data show CDR1 as SGHRS and CDR2 as YFSETQ. Trimming cost V 0 bases and J 5 bases, with 11 bases left between them. CDR3 DNA: TGCGCCAGCAGCTTGGCAAGGGGACGTACTGAAGCTTTCTTT. Translating gives CASSLARGRTEAFF.

By its share, this clone is medium-sized. The chain employs TRBV12-1 and TRBJ1-3; the table gives TRBD1 as D, unverified against the DNA. TRBV12-1 is flagged as a pseudogene. The CDR3 consists of 15 residues. The CDR3 sequence: CASSSRDSSGNTIYF. CDR3 nucleotides: TGTGCCAGCAGCTCCCGGGACAGCTCTGGAAACACCATATATTTT.

The chain employs TRBV6-1 and TRBJ1-4, with 8 bases fitting TRBD1. This CDR3 region has 18 residues. V lost 3 bases and J lost 2; bases outside the gene matches: 11. Germline lookup yields CDR1 MNHNS and CDR2 SASEGT. CDR3 sequence (DNA): TGTGCCAGCAGTGAGACCCGGACAGGGTGGGGTACTAATGAAAAACTGTTTTTT. It translates to CASSETRTGWGTNEKLFF.

The chain links TRBV5-6 to TRBJ2-1; the D is unclear. Germline loops: CDR1 SGHDT, CDR2 YYEEEE. The CDR3 sequence is 11 residues long. V was shortened by 2 bases and J by 3 bases, with 0 bases between the two germline ends. Here the CDR3 DNA reads TGTGCCAGCAGCTTCTACAATGAGCAGTTCTTC. This sequence encodes CASSFYNEQFF.

This clone was seen more than once but under ten times. V and J are TRBV6-2 or TRBV6-3 and TRBJ2-7; D might be TRBD1 (6 bases). Trimming removed 2 bases at V and 2 bases at J, with 7 bases between. Germline V gene lookup returns CDR1 MNHEY and CDR2 SVGEGT. CDR3 length equals 13 residues. The CDR3 DNA reads as TGTGCCAGCAGTTACCGGGACACCTACGAGCAGTACTTC. It encodes CASSYRDTYEQYF.

The rearrangement uses TRBV9 and TRBJ1-1, with D unclear. The germline V gene has CDR1 SGDLS and CDR2 YYNGEE. The CDR3 runs to 13 residues. The V and J ends lost 0 bases and 7 bases respectively, with 10 bases between them. The DNA for the CDR3 is TGTGCCAGCAGCGTAGACGGGCTGAGTGAAGCTTTCTTT. This translates into CASSVDGLSEAFF.

The V gene is TRBV27, the J gene TRBJ2-2; D is undetermined. The CDR3 runs 12 residues. V gave up 3 bases and J gave up 5 bases, with 4 bases separating them. Germline V gives CDR1 MNHEY, CDR2 SMNVEV (reference sequence). The CDR3 DNA follows: TGTGCCAGCAGTTTCCCGACCGGGGAGCTGTTTTTT. Its protein is CASSFPTGELFF.

This clone was seen only a few times. The genes are TRBV7-8 and TRBJ2-6; D call uncertain. The germline V gene has CDR1 SGHVS and CDR2 FQNEAQ. Trimming left V 2 bases short and J 3 bases short, with 8 bases between. The CDR3 runs 15 residues. The CDR3 protein is CASSLNGLGANVLTF. For the CDR3, the DNA is TGTGCCAGCAGCTTAAACGGGCTTGGGGCCAACGTCCTGACTTTC. Together with reference TRBV7-8 and TRBJ2-6, the CDR3 gives the full variable domain: GAGVSQSPRYKVAKRGQDVALRCDPISGHVSLFWYQQALGQGPEFLTYFQNEAQLDKSGLPSDRFFAERPEGSVSTLKIQRTQQEDSAVYLCASSLNGLGANVLTFGAGSRLTVL.

The chain recombines TRBV6-1 with TRBJ2-2; D is unclear. This CDR3 is 18 amino acids long. The germline V and J ends were trimmed by 4 bases and 6 bases, with 24 bases remaining between them. The V gene's germline CDR1 is MNHNS and CDR2 SASEGT. CDR3 amino acids: CASSGRDGVSNIAGELFF. The CDR3, as DNA: TGTGCCAGCAGTGGACGTGATGGGGTTTCGAACATCGCCGGGGAGCTGTTTTTT.

This chain uses TRBV7-8 with TRBJ1-2; D ambiguous. V lost 5 bases and J lost 5, with 12 bases in between. This CDR3 has 13 residues. Germline V gene sequence: CDR1 SGHVS, CDR2 FQNEAQ. CDR3 sequence: CASSPRRGYGYTF. Written as DNA, the CDR3 is TGTGCCAGCAGCCCCAGACGGGGATATGGCTACACCTTC.